This T cell receptor (beta chain) is from a study of blood T cell repertoires in COVID-19. Study context: Collection of acute and convalescent COVID-19 samples took place in the United States, Italy and Spain.

The germline V gene has CDR1 MGHRA and CDR2 YSYEKL. V was clipped by 1 base and J by 4 bases, with 7 bases between them. The CDR3 runs 14 residues. Only one count was recorded for this clone. In the authors' workflow: How many nucleated cells were present was estimated from reference gene primer amplification. This table comes from immunoSEQ multiplex PCR, and its TCRdb copy is limited to in-frame clones, with some not included. Clone size and the V and J calls come from that table; the DNA yielded D and trimming. The data contain some 64,000 clones, approximately 72% of them singletons. This chain joins TRBV4-1 and TRBJ2-2; D ambiguous. The sequence derives from a woman in her 70s with COVID-19, enrolled during active disease. The sequencing input was peripheral blood. CDR3 DNA: TGCGCCAGCAGCCAAGCGGTTAGCACCGGGGAGCTGTTTTTT. Protein product: CASSQAVSTGELFF.